This TCR beta chain derives from a study of shared clonotypes between healthy human individuals. At the level of the study: Sampling drew on donors who were a couple of women and a few men aged 18 to 49. Overall study results and limits: In having few donors, the study represented limited genetic and exposure-history diversity.

Ten or more counts support this clone. Its antigen is still unknown. The germline V and J ends were trimmed by 2 bases and 4 bases, with 18 bases remaining between them. Germline values: CDR1 GTSNPN, CDR2 SVGIG (reference sequence). The CDR3 length is 16 residues. About 28,000 T cell genomes (about 280 ng DNA) went into each PBMC replicate. DNA from unsorted PBMC was sequenced on ten immunoSEQ deep assay plates. Only in-frame clones appear in the TCRdb table, and some are missing; sequencing was by immunoSEQ multiplex PCR. In the table there are about 460,000 clones, 70% to 80% of which are singletons.

The chain recombines TRBV30 with TRBJ1-5; D is unclear. The sample comprised PBMCs. This clonotype was obtained from a woman in her thirties or forties in good health. Some clones in this sample may be carry-over from other donors' samples. The CDR3, as DNA: TGTGCCTGGAGTCAATTACACTCCGTATATAATCAGCCCCAGCATTTT. It encodes CAWSQLHSVYNQPQHF.